Listed below are T cell receptor beta chains from one sample, sequenced in a study of CD8+CD57+ T cells in acquired aplastic anemia. From the reads, TCRdb called clonotypes with MiXCR, one entry per CDR3 protein. In the table there are about 98,000 distinct CDR3 sequences, about 66% of which are singletons. Material: sorted CD4+, CD8+, or CD8+CD57+ T cells (not recorded which) from PBMCs. These receptors all come from a human donor with aplastic anemia. Both conserved end residues are trimmed from each CDR3. Fields, in order: clone size, D gene, V gene, CDR3 protein. The D gene is left open where the match is weak. A clone size is listed for some rows: how often the clone was seen (once, few, many), or a class if it is expanded.

-,-,TRBV19,ASSVASSTDTQY
-,-,TRBV20-1,SARAGISGNTIY
many,-,TRBV10-2,ASSLDPGEGQETQY
-,-,TRBV25-1,ASSGEGTYEQY
-,TRBD2,TRBV7-8,ASSLLANSYEQY
-,-,TRBV5-1,ASSLATLGGAYNVQF
-,TRBD2,TRBV19,ASSIWTSGSDEQF
-,-,TRBV19,ASSIRSGQSNYGYT
-,-,TRBV20-1,SARTGAAQREQY
-,TRBD1,TRBV24-1,ATSDTGQGHYGYT
-,TRBD1,TRBV20-1,SARDPRTGGGYT
-,-,TRBV7-9,ASSPRSGQY
medium-sized,TRBD1,TRBV15,ATSRGQGPYEQY
many,TRBD2,TRBV12-3/TRBV12-4,ASSTDDTSGRYYGGTQY
many,-,TRBV27,ASSLGPSTYEQY
-,TRBD1,TRBV7-8,ASSQPGTGGEQY
-,TRBD1,TRBV15,ATSTGQGGFKNIQY
many,TRBD1,TRBV13,ASRRKPLGDIAGGRNSPLH
-,-,TRBV2,ASVGGKTQY
-,-,TRBV7-3,ASSRGALANTEAF
-,TRBD2,TRBV19,ASRKFAGAYEQY
-,-,TRBV5-6,ASSPGVGKQY
-,-,TRBV10-3,AISARESMVTEAF
-,TRBD2,TRBV30,ALNIGRAGEQF
-,TRBD1,TRBV5-1,ASSTGDSTDTQY
-,-,TRBV7-8,ASRLLTSGEQY
-,-,TRBV9,ASSARLTEAQY
-,-,TRBV2,ASSERAGGVRQPQH
-,TRBD1,TRBV25-1,ASSASTGLTEAF
once,-,TRBV10-3,AISAGGSGEQF